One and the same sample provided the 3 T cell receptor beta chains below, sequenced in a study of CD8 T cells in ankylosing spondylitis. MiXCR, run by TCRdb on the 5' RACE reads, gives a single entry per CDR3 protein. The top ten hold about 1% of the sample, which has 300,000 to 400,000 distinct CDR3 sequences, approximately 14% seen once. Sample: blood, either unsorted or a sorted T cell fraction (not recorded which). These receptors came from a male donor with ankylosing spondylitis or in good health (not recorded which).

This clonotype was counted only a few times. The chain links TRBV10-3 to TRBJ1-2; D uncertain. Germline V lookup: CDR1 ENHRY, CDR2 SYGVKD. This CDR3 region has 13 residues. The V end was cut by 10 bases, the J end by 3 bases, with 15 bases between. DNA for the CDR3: TGTGCCACCTCCGAGGGTCTCTACTATGGCTACACCTTC. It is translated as CATSEGLYYGYTF.

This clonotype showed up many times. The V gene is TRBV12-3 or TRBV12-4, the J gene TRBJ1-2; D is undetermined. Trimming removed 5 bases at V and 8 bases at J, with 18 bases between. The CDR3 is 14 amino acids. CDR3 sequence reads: CASSLGLSSGGYTF. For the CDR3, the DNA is TGTGCCAGCAGTCTAGGGTTATCTTCCGGGGGCTACACCTTC.

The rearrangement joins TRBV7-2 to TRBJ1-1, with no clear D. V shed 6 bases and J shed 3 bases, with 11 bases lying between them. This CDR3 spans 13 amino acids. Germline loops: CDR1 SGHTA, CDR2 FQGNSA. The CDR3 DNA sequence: TGTGCCAGCAGTCGCGACTCCGACACTGAAGCTTTCTTT. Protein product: CASSRDSDTEAFF.